This T cell receptor beta chain emerged from a study of a mutant IDH1 vaccine in newly diagnosed glioma. Across the study: In weeks 1, 3, 5, 7, 11, 15, 19 and 23, patients were vaccinated. It was radiotherapy, temozolomide, or both that patients received previously, with most receiving both.

This clone counts as medium-sized. The antigen is unknown. Method: immunoSEQ multiplex PCR; TCRdb's copy keeps in-frame clones and lacks some. Among roughly 30,000 clones, 70% to 90% were seen once, and the ten largest hold around 18%. Time point indicated: week 5, during vaccination. Each vaccine dose was 300 ug of mutant IDH1 20-mer peptide, with topical imiquimod. Germline assignment: CDR1 SGHTA and CDR2 FQGTGA. V lost 4 bases, J lost 0 bases, and 11 bases lay in between. The CDR3 sequence is 15 residues long. This sequence originates from a man aged 18 to 29 with glioma. This specimen was PBMCs, taken from a glioma patient whose treatment included an IDH1 peptide vaccine. The rearrangement links TRBV7-3 to TRBJ2-3; tentatively, D is TRBD2 (6 bases). The CDR3 is CASSSYGTSTDTQYF. CDR3 sequence (DNA): TGTGCCAGCAGCTCCTATGGGACTAGCACAGATACGCAGTATTTT.